Given below is one TCR beta chain in context. Antigen: not known. The sample belongs to a study of metastatic and nonmetastatic thyroid tumors. Study details: A comparison of repertoires was made across blood and tumor or nodule tissue from malignant and benign thyroid patients.

CDR3 length: 13 residues. Germline CDR1 reads SGHTA; CDR2 reads FQGNSA. V was shortened by 6 bases and J by 9 bases, with 18 bases between the two germline ends. Overall study findings and caveats: Within blood and tumor, benign nodules reportedly had significantly lower TCR beta diversity than malignant thyroid tumors did.

All patients reached thyroid surgery having received no treatment beforehand. Original processing methods: In papillary thyroid cancer, a distant-metastasis classifier was built using CDR3 differences across clinicopathological groups. TCRdb used MiXCR to call clones anew from the PCR reads. Here the V and J calls rest on TCRdb's processing, not on the authors' analysis. The repertoire holds some 12,000 clones, around 31% seen once, with 12% in the top ten. This clonotype was obtained from a female donor with papillary thyroid cancer or a benign thyroid nodule (not recorded which). Some clones in this sample may be carry-over from other donors' samples. The sequencing sample was made of tumor tissue. The V gene is TRBV7-2, the J gene TRBJ2-7, with D tentatively TRBD1 (5 bases). The chain's CDR3 is CASSPTSQGRQYF. As DNA, the CDR3 is TGTGCCAGCAGTCCTACCTCTCAGGGAAGGCAGTACTTC.